Sequencing of this T cell receptor (beta chain) was carried out in a study of human T cells and chemical hapten exposure. At the level of the study: The sensitizing agent was 2% DPC, placed on 2 cm by 2 cm of upper inner arm skin. Study conclusions and caveats: There was no change with DPC sensitization in TCRs above 1 in 1000 frequency.

The library attached unique molecular identifiers to individual cDNA molecules. From the RACE reads, TCRdb called clonotypes with MiXCR, one entry per CDR3 protein. The table shows 330,000 or so distinct CDR3 sequences, with under 6.5% occurring only once. As to time point: patch test 2, 6 weeks after DPC sensitization. Treatment specified: therapeutic diphenylcyclopropenone sensitization with weekly scalp DPC. In its sample, this clonotype was seen many times. Its antigen is still unknown. This specimen consisted of whole blood, obtained in connection with sensitization to the hapten diphenylcyclopropenone (DPC). The receptor was derived from a young woman with alopecia areata. Some clones in this sample may be carry-over from other donors' samples.

The CDR3 spells CASSKEGLGYGYTF. The CDR3 DNA sequence: TGTGCCAGCAGCAAAGAAGGCCTGGGCTATGGCTACACCTTC. The chain recombines TRBV21-1 with TRBJ1-2. TRBV21-1 is given as a pseudogene. The CDR3 totals 14 residues.